Sequencing of this TCR beta chain was carried out in a study of Graves' ophthalmopathy and Graves' hyperthyroidism. Per the germline V gene, CDR1 is SQVTM and CDR2 is ANQGSEA. This CDR3 has 13 residues. V trimming: 6 bases; J trimming: 3 bases; junction bases outside the gene matches: 4. TCR beta CDR3 amplification used RNA transcripts. Investigators did first-round RT-PCR with HTBI primers, then second-round multiplex PCR. MiXCR, applied by TCRdb to the multiplex PCR reads, yields one record per CDR3 protein. The repertoire has about 150,000 distinct CDR3 sequences, 30% to 45% of them found once; the top ten carry around 5.8%.

The genes are TRBV29-1 and TRBJ2-7; 11 bases fit TRBD1. Sequencing input: peripheral blood. The receptor was derived from a woman between 40 and 55 years old with Graves' ophthalmopathy. CDR3 loop: CSVMGQGVYEQYF. The DNA for the CDR3 is TGCAGCGTCATGGGACAGGGGGTCTACGAGCAGTACTTC.